This is a list of T cell receptor beta chains from one sample in a study of neurological immune-mediated disorders. TCRdb ran MiXCR on the 5' RACE reads and lists one entry per CDR3 protein. The repertoire holds over 55,000 distinct CDR3 sequences, 8.5% to 10% seen once, with around 12% in the top ten. Sequencing used PBMCs. The source of these receptors is a man aged 25-45 years in good health. CDR3s include the opening cysteine and the closing phenylalanine or tryptophan. D genes are given only for firm matches. Only part of the rows carry a size: once, few, many, or a class if the clone is expanded.

v_gene: TRBV7-9
abundance: many
j_gene: TRBJ2-4
d_gene: NA
CDR3aa: CASPYGGLTKNIQYF
CDR3nt: TGTGCCAGCCCCTATGGGGGGCTGACCAAAAACATTCAGTACTTC

v_gene: TRBV10-2
abundance: many
j_gene: TRBJ1-1
d_gene: NA
CDR3aa: CASSFSPAFF
CDR3nt: TGCGCCAGCAGTTTCTCTCCAGCTTTCTTT

v_gene: TRBV7-9
abundance: many
j_gene: TRBJ2-7
d_gene: NA
CDR3aa: CASSRPGSVGYEQYF
CDR3nt: TGTGCCAGCAGCAGACCGGGATCCGTGGGCTACGAGCAGTACTTC

v_gene: TRBV5-1
abundance: NA
j_gene: TRBJ1-2
d_gene: TRBD1
CDR3aa: CASSTMTGGFDYGYTF
CDR3nt: TGCGCCAGCAGCACGATGACAGGGGGTTTTGACTATGGCTACACCTTC

v_gene: TRBV20-1
abundance: many
j_gene: TRBJ1-5
d_gene: NA
CDR3aa: CSASPWDTGYQPQHF
CDR3nt: TGCAGTGCTAGTCCATGGGACACTGGATATCAGCCCCAGCATTTT

v_gene: TRBV5-1
abundance: many
j_gene: TRBJ2-7
d_gene: TRBD1
CDR3aa: CASSLFPGTGYEQYF
CDR3nt: TGCGCCAGCAGCTTGTTCCCCGGGACAGGCTACGAGCAGTACTTC

v_gene: TRBV12-3/TRBV12-4
abundance: many
j_gene: TRBJ1-1
d_gene: NA
CDR3aa: CASSDTMNTEAFF
CDR3nt: TGTGCCAGCAGTGACACGATGAACACTGAAGCTTTCTTT

v_gene: TRBV7-9
abundance: many
j_gene: TRBJ1-4
d_gene: TRBD1
CDR3aa: CASSFEGANEKLFF
CDR3nt: TGTGCCAGCAGCTTCGAGGGGGCAAATGAAAAACTGTTTTTT

v_gene: TRBV5-1
abundance: many
j_gene: TRBJ2-1
d_gene: TRBD2
CDR3aa: CASSLELAGGYNEQFF
CDR3nt: TGCGCCAGCAGCTTGGAACTAGCGGGGGGATACAATGAGCAGTTCTTC

v_gene: TRBV14
abundance: few
j_gene: TRBJ2-7
d_gene: TRBD1
CDR3aa: CASSPGTGAYEQYF
CDR3nt: TGTGCCAGCAGCCCCGGAACAGGGGCCTACGAGCAGTACTTC

v_gene: TRBV5-5
abundance: many
j_gene: TRBJ1-1
d_gene: TRBD1
CDR3aa: CASSLGQQNTEAFF
CDR3nt: TGTGCCAGCAGCCTGGGACAGCAGAACACTGAAGCTTTCTTT

v_gene: TRBV20-1
abundance: many
j_gene: TRBJ1-1
d_gene: NA
CDR3aa: CSARDQGTNTEAFF
CDR3nt: TGCAGTGCTAGGGATCAGGGGACGAACACTGAAGCTTTCTTT

v_gene: TRBV9
abundance: many
j_gene: TRBJ2-7
d_gene: TRBD2
CDR3aa: CASSARGGSSYEQYF
CDR3nt: TGTGCCAGCAGCGCCCGGGGGGGCTCATCCTACGAGCAGTACTTC

v_gene: TRBV5-1
abundance: many
j_gene: TRBJ2-7
d_gene: NA
CDR3aa: CASSLPGAQGSYEQYF
CDR3nt: TGCGCCAGCAGCCTACCTGGGGCCCAGGGGAGCTACGAGCAGTACTTC